The entry below gives a single T cell receptor beta chain sequence along with its context. The data are from a study of blood T cell repertoires in COVID-19. Study overall: Researchers got acute and convalescent COVID-19 samples from the United States, Italy and Spain. PBMCs, B-cell-depleted T cells, or T cells were the source of the cDNA or gDNA that made up the material.

The ends lost 5 bases at V and 6 bases at J; junction bases unmatched: 4. The CDR3 is 13 amino acids. Germline CDR1 is WSHSY and CDR2 is SAAADI. Original handling: Reference gene primer amplification gave nucleated cell count estimates. The method was immunoSEQ multiplex PCR; TCRdb's version includes in-frame clones alone and lacks a portion of them. V and J calls and clone size follow that table, whereas D and trimming were derived from the DNA. Of some 55,000 clones in the sample, roughly nine tenths were seen once. Material: peripheral blood. The TCR originated in a human donor in a cohort sampled during active COVID-19. The chain uses TRBV10-2 and TRBJ2-3, with TRBD2 matching 8 bases. The CDR3 coding sequence is TGCGCCAGCAGTTCCGTAGCGGGGGATACGCAGTATTTT. Translated: CASSSVAGDTQYF.